This is a list of T cell receptor beta chains from one sample in a study of cytomegalovirus exposure and HLA in healthy donors. Profiled with immunoSEQ multiplex PCR; TCRdb holds only in-frame clones, not every one. The repertoire has roughly 97,000 clones, approximately 70% of them found once; the top ten carry roughly 3.5%. The sequencing sample was made of PBMCs. The origin of the receptors is a middle-aged man in good health and CMV-seronegative. The CDR3 runs from the conserved cysteine through the conserved F or W. D genes are given only for firm matches. Clone sizes are given selectively: once, few, many, or a class where the clone is expanded.

v_call	j_call	d_call	clone_size	cdr3_nt	cdr3_aa
TRBV6-6	TRBJ1-2	NA	NA	TGTGCCAGCAGTTACTCTGAGGGAACTGGCTACACCTTC	CASSYSEGTGYTF
TRBV15	TRBJ2-3	NA	NA	TGTGCCACCAGCAGAGAGGCAGGGCGAGGCACAGATACGCAGTATTTT	CATSREAGRGTDTQYF
TRBV7-9	TRBJ1-2	NA	NA	TGTGCCAGCAGAAGCCCGAACTATGGCTACACCTTC	CASRSPNYGYTF
TRBV7-2	TRBJ2-3	TRBD2	NA	TGTGCCAGCAGTGGAGCGCGGGGGGGCACAGATACGCAGTATTTT	CASSGARGGTDTQYF
TRBV2	TRBJ1-5	NA	NA	TGTGCCAGCGGGAAGGGACTACAGCCCCAGCATTTT	CASGKGLQPQHF
TRBV5-1	TRBJ1-2	TRBD1	NA	TGCGCCAGCAGCTTTAACAGGGGGCCGCTAGCTAACTATGGCTACACCTTC	CASSFNRGPLANYGYTF
TRBV29-1	TRBJ1-1	NA	once	TGCAGCGTTGAACCCGGGGGGGGGCTGAGTGCTTTCTTT	CSVEPGGGLSAFF
TRBV4-3	TRBJ2-5	TRBD1	NA	TGCGCCAGCAGCCAGGACTATAACAGGGGGCTAGAGACCCAGTACTTC	CASSQDYNRGLETQYF
TRBV6-5	TRBJ1-1	NA	NA	TGTGCCAGCAGTTACGGCATGAACACTGAAGCTTTCTTT	CASSYGMNTEAFF
TRBV2	TRBJ2-3	TRBD2	NA	TGTGCCAGCTCCGAGCGGGGTACAGATACGCAGTATTTT	CASSERGTDTQYF
TRBV6-1	TRBJ2-3	TRBD2	NA	TGTGCCAGCAGAATTAGCGGGGGCACAGATACGCAGTATTTT	CASRISGGTDTQYF
TRBV27	TRBJ2-1	TRBD2	NA	TGTGCCAGCAGTTTACGACTAGCGGGGGGGCTCAATGAGCAGTTCTTC	CASSLRLAGGLNEQFF
TRBV18	TRBJ2-5	NA	NA	TGTGCCAGCTCACCCAAGGATGTAGGGGTCGTGTCCAAAGAGACCCAGTACTTC	CASSPKDVGVVSKETQYF
TRBV6-5	TRBJ1-1	TRBD1	many	TGTGCCAGCCGACAGGGTACAAACACTGAAGCTTTCTTT	CASRQGTNTEAFF
TRBV2	TRBJ2-3	NA	NA	TGTGCCATCATGACAGGCACGCCGGCAGATACGCAGTATTTT	CAIMTGTPADTQYF
TRBV7-8	TRBJ1-2	TRBD1	NA	TGTGCCAGCAGCCTTGGGGACAGGGGATCGGGAGGCTACACCTTC	CASSLGDRGSGGYTF